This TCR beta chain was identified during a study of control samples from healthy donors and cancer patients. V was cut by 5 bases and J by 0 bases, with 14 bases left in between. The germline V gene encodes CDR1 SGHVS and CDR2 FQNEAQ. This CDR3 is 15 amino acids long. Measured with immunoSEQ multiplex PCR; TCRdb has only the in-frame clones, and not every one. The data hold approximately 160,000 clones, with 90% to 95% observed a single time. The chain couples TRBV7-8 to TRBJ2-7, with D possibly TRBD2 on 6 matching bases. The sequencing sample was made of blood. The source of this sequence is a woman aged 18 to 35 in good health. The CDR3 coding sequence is TGTGCCAGCAGCCCAGAGCGGGTATCCTCCTACGAGCAGTACTTC. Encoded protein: CASSPERVSSYEQYF.